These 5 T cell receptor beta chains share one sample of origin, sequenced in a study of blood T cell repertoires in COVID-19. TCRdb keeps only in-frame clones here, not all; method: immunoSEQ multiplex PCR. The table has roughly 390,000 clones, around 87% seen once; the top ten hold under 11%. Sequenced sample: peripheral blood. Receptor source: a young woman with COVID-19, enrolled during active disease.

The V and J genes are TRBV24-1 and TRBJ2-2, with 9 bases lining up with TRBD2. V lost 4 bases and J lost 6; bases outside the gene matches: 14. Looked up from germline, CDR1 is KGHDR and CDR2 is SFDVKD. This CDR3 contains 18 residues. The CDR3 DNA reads TGTGCCACCAGTGACCCCGGACTAGCGCACAGCGTCCCCGGGGAGCTGTTTTTT. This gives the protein CATSDPGLAHSVPGELFF.

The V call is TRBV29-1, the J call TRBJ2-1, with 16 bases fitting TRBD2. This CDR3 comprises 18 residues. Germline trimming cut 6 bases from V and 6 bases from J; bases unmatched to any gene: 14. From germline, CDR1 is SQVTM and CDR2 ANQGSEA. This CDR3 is CSVVSGTSGRAGSNEQFF. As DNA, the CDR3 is TGCAGCGTGGTGTCCGGGACTAGCGGGAGGGCCGGTAGCAATGAGCAGTTCTTC.

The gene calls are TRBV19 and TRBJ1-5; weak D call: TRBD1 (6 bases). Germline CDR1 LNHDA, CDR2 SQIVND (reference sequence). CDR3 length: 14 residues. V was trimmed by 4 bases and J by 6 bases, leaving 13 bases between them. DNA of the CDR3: TGTGCCAGTAGTACGGGGGGGCGGATTCAGCCCCAGCATTTT. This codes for CASSTGGRIQPQHF.

The CDR3 is CASSYADSNSPLHF. CDR3 in DNA: TGTGCCAGCAGTTACGCGGACAGTAATTCACCCCTCCACTTT. The chain uses TRBV6-6 and TRBJ1-6; possibly TRBD1 for D (6 bases). Germline CDR1 MNHNY, CDR2 SVGAGI (reference sequence). V was cut by 2 bases and J by 6 bases, with 8 bases left in between. CDR3 length: 14 amino acids.

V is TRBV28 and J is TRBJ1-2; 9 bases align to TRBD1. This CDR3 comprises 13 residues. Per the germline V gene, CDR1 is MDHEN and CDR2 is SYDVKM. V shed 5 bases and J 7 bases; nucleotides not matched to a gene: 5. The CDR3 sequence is CASSGDRVFGYTF. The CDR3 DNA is TGTGCCAGCAGTGGGGACAGGGTCTTTGGCTACACCTTC.